What follows describes a single T cell receptor (beta chain). CDR3 length: 14 amino acids. Per germline, CDR1 ENHRY and CDR2 SYGVKD. Trimming stripped 8 bases from V and 2 bases from J, with 16 bases between. Measured with immunoSEQ multiplex PCR; TCRdb has only the in-frame clones, and not every one. Here the sample spans 65,000 to 80,000 clones, around 83% being singletons. The sample comes from a study of OX40 agonist ivuxolimab in advanced cancers. Turning to the study itself: Ivuxolimab, an antibody that agonizes OX40 (CD134), was administered to the patients.

V usage is TRBV10-3 and J usage is TRBJ2-7, with D possibly being TRBD1 (6 bases). The sequence came from an adult with an advanced solid tumor such as melanoma, head and neck, liver or kidney cancer. This material consisted of CD4+ or CD8+ T cells sorted from blood, taken in a trial of the OX40 agonist ivuxolimab. The chain's CDR3 is CAIQPTGSPYEQYF. The CDR3 region has the DNA TGTGCCATCCAACCGACAGGATCCCCCTACGAGCAGTACTTC.